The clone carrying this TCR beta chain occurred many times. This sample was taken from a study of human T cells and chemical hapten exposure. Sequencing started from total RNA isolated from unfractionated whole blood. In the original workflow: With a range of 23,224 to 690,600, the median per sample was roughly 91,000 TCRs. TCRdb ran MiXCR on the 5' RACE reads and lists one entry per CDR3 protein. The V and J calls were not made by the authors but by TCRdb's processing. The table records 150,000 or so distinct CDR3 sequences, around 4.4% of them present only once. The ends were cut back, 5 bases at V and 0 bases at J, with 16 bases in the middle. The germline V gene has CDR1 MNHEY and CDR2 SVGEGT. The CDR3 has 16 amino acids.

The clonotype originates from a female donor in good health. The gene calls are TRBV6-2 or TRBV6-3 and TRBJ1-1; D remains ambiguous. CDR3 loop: CASSLPGLTLNTEAFF. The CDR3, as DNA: TGTGCCAGCAGTCTTCCGGGATTAACTTTGAACACTGAAGCTTTCTTT.